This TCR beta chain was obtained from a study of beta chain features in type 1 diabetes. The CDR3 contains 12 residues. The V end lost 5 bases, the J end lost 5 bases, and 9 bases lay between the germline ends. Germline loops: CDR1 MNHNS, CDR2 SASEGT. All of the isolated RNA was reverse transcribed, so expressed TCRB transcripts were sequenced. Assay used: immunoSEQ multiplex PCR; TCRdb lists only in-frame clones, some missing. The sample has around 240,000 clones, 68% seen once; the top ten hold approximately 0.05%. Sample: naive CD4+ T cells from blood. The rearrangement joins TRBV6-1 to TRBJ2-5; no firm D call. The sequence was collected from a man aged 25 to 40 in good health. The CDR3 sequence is CASSSVRETQYF. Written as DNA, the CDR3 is TGTGCCAGCAGTTCTGTGAGGGAGACCCAGTACTTC.